This TCR beta chain was identified during a study of cytomegalovirus exposure and HLA in healthy donors (dated 2017 in TCRdb). For context, the study as a whole: The roughly 670 repertoires of the first cohort and the 120 validation repertoires were produced on the same platform, according to a later analysis. The study aimed to test whether cataloging public T cell receptors could reveal signatures of past pathogen exposure. Besides the first cohort of roughly 660 subjects, a separate validation cohort made up of roughly 120 different subjects was used. The study combined high-throughput TCR immunosequencing, statistical association of individual TCRs with disease status, and machine learning to predict cytomegalovirus infection status.

As for this clone: Its cognate antigen has yet to be identified. No quality values exist for individual bases; no much larger clone is one base distant.

Donors formed part of the validation cohort, which comprised 120 subjects and was distinct from the first cohort of under 850 subjects. As encoded in the germline V gene, CDR1 is MNHEY while CDR2 is SVGAGI. V trim: 2 bases; J trim: 0 bases; unmatched bases: 1. The CDR3, from cysteine to phenylalanine, totals 14 residues. The retained sequence is limited to the CDR3, 42 bases, with the frame set at the first base. Paper-wide results and their limitations: Across donors, most TCR sequences were observed very rarely, whereas some public TCRs were present in many individuals. The study gave a list of 150 to 200 TCR beta chains associated with cytomegalovirus. A few of the identified cytomegalovirus-associated TCR beta chains were confirmed in vitro to be specific for cytomegalovirus antigens. A later analysis had no HLA typing for the validation cohort, so co-occurrence there was scored across all 120 or so repertoires. A later analysis found that TCRs clustered in the first cohort also tended to co-occur in the 100 to 150 validation repertoires, with 94% of cluster scores above 0. The authors suggested that the approach could potentially be generalized to other disease states and immunological phenotypes. The classifier was reported to diagnose cytomegalovirus status with high specificity and sensitivity in both the original cohort and the validation cohort.

The library came from the immunoSEQ multiplex PCR assay. The original methods were these. A statistical classification framework was built for diagnosing cytomegalovirus status from the catalog of TCR beta chain sequences. TCRdb took this table from immuneACCESS and kept in-frame rearrangements with V and J called. Such tables lack part of the clones; where checked against another copy, unresolved V genes explain under half of the gap, and the rest is unexplained. V, J and clone size are taken as reported in that table, and D and trimming were inferred from the DNA itself. The sample table shows around 300,000 clones, and approximately 88% are seen once. Together, the top ten hold around 1% of the sample.

The sequencing input was PBMCs. The receptor's source is a man aged 30 to 45 in good health and CMV-seronegative. The chain is made from TRBV6-5 and TRBJ2-7; 7 bases in between match TRBD1. Here the CDR3 is given as CASSYPGGSYEQYF. The sequenced DNA is TGTGCCAGCAGTTACCCAGGGGGCTCCTACGAGCAGTACTTC.